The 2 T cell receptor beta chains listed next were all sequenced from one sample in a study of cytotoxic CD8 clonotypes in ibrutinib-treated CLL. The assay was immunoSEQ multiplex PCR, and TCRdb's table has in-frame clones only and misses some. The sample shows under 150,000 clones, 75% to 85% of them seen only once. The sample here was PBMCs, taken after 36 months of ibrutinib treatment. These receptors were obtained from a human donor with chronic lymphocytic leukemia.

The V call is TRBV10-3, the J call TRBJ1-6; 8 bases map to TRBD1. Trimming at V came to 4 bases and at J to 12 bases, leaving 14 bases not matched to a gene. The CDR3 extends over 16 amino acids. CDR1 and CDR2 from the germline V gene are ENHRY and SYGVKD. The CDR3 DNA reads TGTGCCATCAGTGTGACGGACTTTTCAGGGGGCCAACCCCTCCACTTT. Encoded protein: CAISVTDFSGGQPLHF.

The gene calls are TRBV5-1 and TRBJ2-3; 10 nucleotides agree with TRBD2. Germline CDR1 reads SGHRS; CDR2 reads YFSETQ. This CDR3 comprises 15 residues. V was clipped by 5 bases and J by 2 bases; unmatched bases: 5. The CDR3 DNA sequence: TGCGCCAGCAGAGAACTAGCGGGAAACACAGATACGCAGTATTTT. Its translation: CASRELAGNTDTQYF.